What follows describes a single T cell receptor beta chain. Data came from immunoSEQ multiplex PCR; TCRdb stores just in-frame clones and leaves some out. The table lists approximately 530,000 clones, roughly 95% of them singletons, with under 0.065% in the top ten. This sample is part of a study of shared clonotypes between healthy human individuals. The V end was cut by 1 base, the J end by 1 base, with 4 bases between. CDR3 length: 14 residues. CDR1 and CDR2 from the germline V gene are MDHEN and SYDVKM. This clonotype originated in a woman in her 30s in good health. This rearrangement joins TRBV28 to TRBJ2-2, with D uncertain. The specimen sequenced was naive CD4+ T cells sorted from blood. Subset here: CD45RA+ positively selected. The CDR3 loop is CASSLYQNTGELFF. The CDR3 nucleotides read TGTGCCAGCAGTTTATACCAGAACACCGGGGAGCTGTTTTTT.